This TCR beta chain was sequenced during a study of cytomegalovirus exposure and HLA in healthy donors. Study-wide results and limits: Earlier findings revealed that most TCR beta V segments proved productive either about 87% or about 30% of the time. As was reported, the HLA-A and HLA-B alleles of most subjects were accurately predicted from TCR beta sequences. In a later analysis, an Asian-associated ancestry cluster reportedly showed fewer N-insertions than the approximately 660-donor mean.

A note on this clone: The antigen remains unidentified. The same CDR3 also results from other DNA sequences found in this sample.

Primers included in the PCR were 60 Vbeta and 13 Jbeta primers. TCRdb keeps only in-frame clones here, not all; method: immunoSEQ multiplex PCR. Among about 200,000 clones listed, roughly 80% were seen once. Sequencing used PBMCs. The receptor was derived from a man between 45 and 60 years old in good health and CMV-seronegative.

The CDR3: CATSRDRGSYEQYF. The CDR3 DNA sequence: TGTGCCACCAGCAGAGATAGGGGCAGTTACGAGCAGTACTTC. This sequence joins TRBV15 and TRBJ2-7, with D possibly being TRBD1 (5 bases). With 0 bases removed from V and 4 bases from J, the gap between germline ends came to 10 bases. Germline V gives CDR1 LNHNV, CDR2 YYDKDF (reference sequence). The CDR3 runs 14 residues.